This paragraph covers one T cell receptor (beta chain) sequence. As originally analysed: Counts of nucleated cells, estimated from reference gene primer amplification, were obtained. Assay: immunoSEQ multiplex PCR; the TCRdb copy retains only in-frame clones and omits some. Clonal size and the V and J genes are those of that table, whereas D and trimming came from the DNA. The profile covers over 50,000 clones, with about 90% appearing a single time and approximately 5% taken by the ten largest. These data come from a study of blood T cell repertoires in COVID-19. Overall study context: From T cells, B-cell-depleted T cells, or PBMCs came the material, which was cDNA or gDNA.

There are 15 residues in the CDR3. Germline lookup yields CDR1 SGHVS and CDR2 FQNEAQ. With V trimmed by 5 bases and J by 4 bases, 9 bases remained unmatched. J is TRBJ2-7 and V is TRBV7-8; 9 bases map to TRBD1. The sample consisted of peripheral blood. The receptor comes from a human donor in a cohort sampled during active COVID-19. The CDR3 loop is CASSPPDRGVYEQYF. The CDR3 region has the DNA TGTGCCAGCAGCCCGCCAGACAGGGGGGTTTACGAGCAGTACTTC.